This TCR beta chain was identified in a study of T cells in Graves' hyperthyroidism and ophthalmopathy. Study as a whole: Staff took peripheral blood when the initial diagnosis was made, before any treatment began.

Graves' hyperthyroidism without ophthalmopathy progression within 18 months was termed stable. The PBMCs were sourced from fresh peripheral blood (about 9.6 ml). The J segment lost 2 bases and the V segment lost 4 bases, leaving 13 bases of the junction unmatched. Germline loops: CDR1 MGHRA, CDR2 YSYEKL. The CDR3 consists of 17 residues. This clonotype was detected only a few times. Its antigen is currently unknown. Researchers took RNA transcripts and amplified the TCR beta CDR3 regions from them. Using the HTBI primer set, a first-round RT-PCR was run on the TCR CDR3. TCRdb used MiXCR to reprocess the multiplex PCR reads, holding one entry per CDR3 protein. The sample lists around 350,000 distinct CDR3 sequences, about 18% occurring once. General study results and limits: In blood, most of the thyroid clonotypes expanded above 0.001 were also present.

The clonotype comes from a young woman with Graves' hyperthyroidism. The chain employs TRBV4-1 and TRBJ2-5; 7 positions match TRBD2. The sample was blood. CDR3 region: CASSPSWGPAGQETQYF. CDR3 in DNA: TGCGCCAGCAGCCCCTCCTGGGGTCCAGCGGGGCAAGAGACCCAGTACTTC.